The 26 T cell receptor beta chains below were found in one sample sequenced in a study of breast tumors, draining lymph nodes, adjacent tissues. Breast cancer patients provided tissue from their axillary draining lymph nodes. Using its own MiXCR run on the multiplex PCR reads, TCRdb lists one record per CDR3 protein. The sample carries 180,000 or so distinct CDR3 sequences, roughly a third recorded once. Sequencing input: axillary lymph node tissue. The source of these receptors is a female donor with breast cancer. Some clones in this sample may be carry-over from other donors' samples.

This clonotype was detected ten times or more. One junction end does not reproduce the germline sequence, and a read error may be involved. The chain is built from TRBV5-1 and TRBJ1-2; D unresolved. Germline-derived CDR1 and CDR2 are SGHRS and YFSETQ. The CDR3 spans 11 residues. CDR3 loop: CASSSGGGYTF. CDR3 bases: TGTGCCAGCAGCTCGGGTGGGGGCTACACCTTC.

A word on this clonotype: At one of its ends the junction is not consistent with the germline gene, which may arise from a read error. This chain uses TRBV10-1 with TRBJ2-3; D gene uncertain. Per germline, CDR1 WNHNN and CDR2 SYGVQD (reference sequence). CDR3 length: 14 amino acids. The CDR3 region is CASSESISTDTQCF. The CDR3 nucleotides are TGTGCCAGCAGTGAGTCTATCAGCACAGATACGCAGTGTTTT.

The chain carries TRBV4-3 and TRBJ1-2, with D possibly matching TRBD1 (5 bases). The CDR3 is made up of 15 amino acids. Germline lookup yields CDR1 LGHNA and CDR2 YSLEER. Trimming cost V 4 bases and J 6 bases, with 18 bases left between them. CDR3 DNA: TGCGCCAGCAGCCCCGTACTTCAGGGTCCCAATGGCTACACCTTC. It specifies CASSPVLQGPNGYTF.

This clonotype occurred many times. The junction departs from the called germline gene at one end, perhaps through a read error. The gene calls are TRBV5-6 and TRBJ2-5; 9 bases match TRBD2. This CDR3 has 12 residues. The germline gives CDR1 SGHDT, CDR2 YYEEEE. The CDR3 region is CASSLGAGGADF. As DNA, the CDR3 is TGTGCCAGCAGCTTGGGAGCGGGGGGAGCGGACTTC. Supplemented by reference TRBV5-6 and TRBJ2-5, the full variable domain reads DAGVTQSPTHLIKTRGQQVTLRCSPKSGHDTVSWYQQALGQGPQFIFQYYEEEERQRGNFPDRFSGHQFPNYSSELNVNALLLGDSALYLCASSLGAGGADFGPGTRLLVL.

This clonotype was found many times. The V and J genes are TRBV7-9 and TRBJ2-7; no firm D call. Germline assignment: CDR1 SEHNR and CDR2 FQNEAQ (reference sequence). V was shortened by 1 base and J by 0 bases, with 7 bases between the two germline ends. The CDR3 extends over 14 amino acids. Here the CDR3 DNA reads TGTGCCAGCAGCTTAGGCGACCCCTCCTACGAGCAGTACTTC. Protein sequence: CASSLGDPSYEQYF. Supplemented by reference TRBV7-9 and TRBJ2-7, the full variable domain reads DTGVSQNPRHKITKRGQNVTFRCDPISEHNRLYWYRQTLGQGPEFLTYFQNEAQLEKSRLLSDRFSAERPKGSFSTLEIQRTEQGDSAMYLCASSLGDPSYEQYFGPGTRLTVT.

Remarks on this clonotype: This may be a read error: a much more frequent sequence differs by one nucleotide. The chain is built from TRBV13 and TRBJ2-7, with no clear D. Deletions cut 8 bases from V and 1 base from J, with 12 bases between. CDR3 length: 13 residues. CDR1 PRHDT and CDR2 FYEKMQ come from the germline V gene (reference sequence). The CDR3 here is CASGSLPSYEQYF. In DNA, the CDR3 is TGTGCCAGCGGCAGCCTTCCTTCCTACGAGCAGTACTTC. The variable domain in full, with the rest retrieved from reference TRBV13 and TRBJ2-7, is AAGVIQSPRHLIKEKRETATLKCYPIPRHDTVYWYQQGPGQDPQFLISFYEKMQSDKGSIPDRFSAQQFSDYHSELNMSSLELGDSALYFCASGSLPSYEQYFGPGTRLTVT.

This clonotype was picked up a small number of times. The junction differs from germline at one of its ends, possibly a read error. V usage is TRBV6-5 and J usage is TRBJ1-2, with no clear D. CDR1 and CDR2 from the germline V gene are MNHEY and SVGAGI. The CDR3 covers 15 residues. The CDR3 here is CACSYSNPTAYGYTF. CDR3 nucleotide sequence: TGTGCCTGCAGTTACTCGAACCCGACTGCGTATGGCTACACCTTC.

This clonotype appeared many times. The chain links TRBV3-1 to TRBJ1-2; D ambiguous. CDR3 length equals 14 residues. Germline loops: CDR1 LGHDT, CDR2 YNNKEL (reference sequence). The V gene lost 0 bases and the J gene lost 2 bases, with 7 bases spanning the gap. The CDR3 is CASSQEGFNYGYTF. CDR3 in DNA: TGTGCCAGCAGCCAAGAAGGTTTCAACTATGGCTACACCTTC.

There are many counts of this clonotype. The V and J genes are TRBV24-1 and TRBJ2-3; 10 bases are a match to TRBD1. This CDR3 is 15 amino acids long. The V gene's germline CDR1 is KGHDR and CDR2 SFDVKD. The ends lost 6 bases at V and 6 bases at J; junction bases unmatched: 8. The CDR3 coding sequence is TGTGCCACCAGTACGAGACAGGGGGCTTCGGATACGCAGTATTTT. This translates into CATSTRQGASDTQYF.

This clonotype has only one observation. The chain links TRBV4-3 to TRBJ1-2; possibly TRBD1 for D (5 bases). V was clipped by 2 bases and J by 8 bases, with 18 bases between them. CDR3 length: 15 amino acids. Germline CDR1 reads LGHNA; CDR2 reads YSLEER. CDR3 sequence: CASSQHGTQEGGYTF. CDR3 nucleotides: TGCGCCAGCAGCCAACACGGGACCCAGGAGGGGGGCTACACCTTC.

This clonotype occurred many times. The chain couples TRBV7-2 to TRBJ2-3; perhaps TRBD2 as D (7 bases). Germline CDR1 SGHTA, CDR2 FQGNSA. V lost 3 bases, J lost 6 bases, and 16 bases lay in between. This CDR3 has 15 residues. The CDR3 here is CASSFGGGRPDTQYF. CDR3 coding DNA: TGTGCCAGCAGCTTCGGCGGGGGCCGCCCCGATACGCAGTATTTT.

This clonotype was seen repeatedly, ten times or more. The gene calls are TRBV20-1 and TRBJ1-5; the D gene is possibly TRBD1 (6 bases). From germline, CDR1 is DFQATT and CDR2 SNEGSKA (reference sequence). This CDR3 has 17 amino acids. V lost 3 bases, J lost 0 bases, and 18 bases lay in between. The DNA of the CDR3 is TGCAGTGCTAGGGACGGGACACTTGTTTATAGCAATCAGCCCCAGCATTTT. This translates into CSARDGTLVYSNQPQHF.

This clonotype was counted many times. This rearrangement joins TRBV2 to TRBJ2-7, with TRBD1 matching 12 bases. Germline V gives CDR1 SNHLY, CDR2 FYNNEI. V dropped 7 bases and J dropped 6; count of bases not matched to a gene: 7. The CDR3 has 14 amino acids. CDR3 loop: CASNPGTGGLEQYF. The CDR3 nucleotides are TGTGCCAGCAATCCAGGGACAGGGGGCCTCGAGCAGTACTTC.

The rearrangement uses TRBV25-1 and TRBJ1-6; 7 nucleotides align to TRBD1. V trimming: 8 bases; J trimming: 8 bases; junction bases outside the gene matches: 9. The V gene's germline CDR1 is MGHDK and CDR2 SYGVNS. The CDR3 has 14 residues. The CDR3 is CASGQVYMDSPLHF. The DNA of the CDR3 is TGTGCCAGCGGACAGGTTTATATGGATTCACCCCTCCACTTT.

This clonotype was seen ten or more times. The chain couples TRBV4-1 to TRBJ1-2, with TRBD1 as a possible D gene (5 bases). This CDR3 has 14 residues. Germline V gives CDR1 MGHRA, CDR2 YSYEKL. Trimming took 3 bases from V and 2 from J, leaving 10 bases between them. The CDR3 region has the DNA TGCGCCAGCAGCCAGGGGCTAGCGAACTATGGCTACACCTTC. Its protein is CASSQGLANYGYTF.

This clonotype is termed medium-sized. The chain recombines TRBV2 with TRBJ1-5; the D is unclear. V lost 3 bases to trimming and J lost 6 bases, with 15 bases between them. CDR3 size: 15 residues. Germline CDR1 SNHLY, CDR2 FYNNEI. CDR3 in DNA: TGTGCCAGCAGTGAGAGGACGACGGGCAGTCAGCCCCAGCATTTT. Encoded protein: CASSERTTGSQPQHF.

This clonotype turned up a few times. This sequence joins TRBV7-9 and TRBJ1-1; a possible D gene is TRBD1 (5 bases). V lost 5 bases and J 7 bases, leaving 20 bases between the germline ends. CDR3 size: 15 residues. Germline CDR1 SEHNR, CDR2 FQNEAQ (reference sequence). CDR3 sequence reads: CASSAPNGGGDEAFF. CDR3 coding DNA: TGTGCCAGCAGCGCACCCAACGGGGGAGGGGATGAAGCTTTCTTT.

Details on this clonotype: A much larger clonotype is one base distant, so this may be a read error. This chain's CDR3 is CARSPQGALGYGYPF. CDR3 DNA sequence: TGTGCCAGAAGCCCCCAGGGGGCCTTAGGCTATGGCTACCCCTTC. This chain connects TRBV7-2 to TRBJ1-2; 8 bases map to TRBD1. Germline V gene sequence: CDR1 SGHTA, CDR2 FQGNSA. This CDR3 is built from 15 residues. The whole variable domain, filled in from reference TRBV7-2 and TRBJ1-2, reads GAGVSQSPSNKVTEKGKDVELRCDPISGHTALYWYRQSLGQGLEFLIYFQGNSAPDKSGLPSDRFSAERTGGSVSTLTIQRTQQEDSAVYLCARSPQGALGYGYPFGSGTRLTVV.

Ten or more counts support this clonotype. The gene calls are TRBV18 and TRBJ1-1; weak D call: TRBD1 (6 bases). CDR3 length: 13 amino acids. Trimming took off 5 bases at V and 1 base at J, with 8 bases between the two ends. Looked up from germline, CDR1 is KGHSH and CDR2 is LQKENI. The CDR3 sequence: CASSAQGNTEAFF. CDR3 DNA: TGTGCCAGCTCAGCACAGGGGAACACTGAAGCTTTCTTT.

V and J are TRBV20-1 and TRBJ1-5; D not resolved. Germline V gives CDR1 DFQATT, CDR2 SNEGSKA (reference sequence). V dropped 2 bases and J dropped 11 bases, with 13 bases sitting between them. The CDR3 runs to 12 residues. The CDR3 DNA is TGCAGTGCTAGATTAGCGGGATGGACCCAGCATTTT. As protein: CSARLAGWTQHF.

This clonotype was seen ten or more times. The chain combines TRBV5-1 with TRBJ1-2; D call uncertain. Trimming stripped 0 bases from V and 0 bases from J, with 6 bases between. The CDR3 is 14 amino acids. From germline, CDR1 is SGHRS and CDR2 YFSETQ. The CDR3 is CASSLDTANYGYTF. The CDR3 DNA reads TGCGCCAGCAGCTTGGACACAGCTAACTATGGCTACACCTTC.

This clonotype was counted at least ten times. The chain links TRBV27 to TRBJ1-5; possible D gene TRBD1, 5 bases. The CDR3 sequence is 15 residues long. The germline CDR1 and CDR2 sequences are MNHEY and SMNVEV (reference sequence). V gave up 6 bases and J gave up 0 bases, with 12 bases separating them. CDR3 sequence: CASRTDSHSNQPQHF. The CDR3 nucleotides read TGTGCCAGCAGGACCGACAGCCATAGCAATCAGCCCCAGCATTTT.

This clonotype was counted many times. The CDR3 DNA sequence: TGTGCCAGCTCACCGCTGGGGGATAGCACAGATACGCAGTATTTT. Translation gives CASSPLGDSTDTQYF. V and J are TRBV18 and TRBJ2-3; D might be TRBD1 or TRBD2, each matching 5 bases. The CDR3 contains 15 residues. Germline loops: CDR1 KGHSH, CDR2 LQKENI. With 3 bases removed from V and 0 bases from J, the gap between germline ends came to 10 bases.

This clonotype was counted at least ten times. This sequence joins TRBV20-1 and TRBJ2-3; D possibly corresponds to TRBD2 (6 bases). The CDR3 runs 16 residues. Germline lookup yields CDR1 DFQATT and CDR2 SNEGSKA (reference sequence). The V end was cut by 6 bases, the J end by 3 bases, with 22 bases between. CDR3 sequence: CSAKPLSGLATDTQYF. Written as DNA, the CDR3 is TGCAGTGCCAAACCTCTTAGCGGCCTGGCGACAGATACGCAGTATTTT.

The chain's CDR3 is CASSQVGGRDQETQYF. DNA for the CDR3: TGCGCCAGCAGCCAAGTCGGGGGCCGTGACCAAGAGACCCAGTACTTC. The chain joins TRBV4-3 to TRBJ2-5, with D perhaps matching TRBD1 or TRBD2 (6 bases each). Trimming cost V 1 base and J 0 bases, with 12 bases left between them. This CDR3 contains 16 residues. Germline assignment: CDR1 LGHNA and CDR2 YSLEER.

The table lists this clonotype with many counts. V gene TRBV30 combines with J gene TRBJ1-5; D uncertain. Germline lookup yields CDR1 GTSNPN and CDR2 SVGIG (reference sequence). The CDR3 length is 14 residues. V was shortened by 0 bases and J by 0 bases, with 6 bases between the two germline ends. In nucleotides, the CDR3 is TGTGCCTGGAGTGTCGGAAGTAGCAATCAGCCCCAGCATTTT. Its translation is CAWSVGSSNQPQHF.